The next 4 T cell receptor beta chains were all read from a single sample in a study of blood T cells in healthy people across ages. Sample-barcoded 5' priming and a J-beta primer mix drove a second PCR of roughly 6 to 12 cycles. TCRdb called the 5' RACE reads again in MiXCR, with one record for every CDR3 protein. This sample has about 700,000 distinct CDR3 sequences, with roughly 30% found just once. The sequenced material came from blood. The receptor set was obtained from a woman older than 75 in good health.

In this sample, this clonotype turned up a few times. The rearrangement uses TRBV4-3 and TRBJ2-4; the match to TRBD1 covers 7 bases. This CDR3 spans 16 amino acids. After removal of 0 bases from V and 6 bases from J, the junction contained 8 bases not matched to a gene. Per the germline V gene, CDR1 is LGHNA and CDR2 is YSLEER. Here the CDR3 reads CASSQDKGADGNIQYF. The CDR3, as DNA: TGCGCCAGCAGCCAAGATAAGGGGGCTGACGGAAACATTCAGTACTTC.

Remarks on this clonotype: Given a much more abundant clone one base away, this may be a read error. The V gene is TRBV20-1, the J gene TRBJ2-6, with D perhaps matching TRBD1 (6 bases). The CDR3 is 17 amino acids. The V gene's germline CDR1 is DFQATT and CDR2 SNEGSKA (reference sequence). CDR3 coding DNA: TGCAGTGCTATCCCGGGACACCTTTCCTCTGGGGCCAACGTCCGGACTTTC. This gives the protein CSAIPGHLSSGANVRTF.

As DNA, the CDR3 is TGTGCCATCAGTCGGACTAGCGGACCCGCTAGCACAGATACGCAGTATTTT. It yields the protein CAISRTSGPASTDTQYF. The rearrangement links TRBV10-3 to TRBJ2-3; TRBD2 aligns across 10 bases. Germline values: CDR1 ENHRY, CDR2 SYGVKD. The CDR3 sequence is 17 residues long. Trimming took 5 bases from V and 0 from J; bases not matched to a gene: 8.

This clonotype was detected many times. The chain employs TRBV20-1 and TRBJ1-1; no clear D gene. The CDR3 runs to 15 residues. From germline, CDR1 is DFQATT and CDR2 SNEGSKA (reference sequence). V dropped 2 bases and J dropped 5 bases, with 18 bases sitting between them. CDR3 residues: CSARPMVSTGTEAFF. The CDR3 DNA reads TGCAGTGCTAGACCGATGGTATCAACGGGGACTGAAGCTTTCTTT.